This T cell receptor (beta chain) was documented in a study of early stage breast cancer tumors. Background on the study: Among some 12 ER+/PR+/HER2- tumors, eight were ductal, four lobular. General study findings and limits: Tumor and normal breast were distinguished via blood comparison in about 90% of the 16 patients.

In this sample, this clone turned up a few times. Its antigen remains unidentified. Repertoires were generated with immunoSEQ multiplex PCR, while TCRdb's copy carries only in-frame clones and drops some. This sample has some 5,800 clones; nearly 75% occur once, and the top ten carry approximately 10%. Normal breast often needed roughly 100-310 mg of tissue for enough DNA. This sequence originates from a person aged 35-49 years with breast cancer. Sequencing was performed on normal breast tissue next to the tumor.

CDR3 sequence reads: CASSRVPGQGSGQYF. The CDR3 DNA follows: TGTGCCAGCAGTAGGGTCCCAGGACAGGGGTCGGGGCAGTACTTC. The chain uses TRBV6-5 and TRBJ2-7; 9 nucleotides line up with TRBD1. Germline V lookup: CDR1 MNHEY, CDR2 SVGAGI. The CDR3 consists of 15 residues. The V segment lost 5 bases and the J segment 9 bases; nucleotides outside the gene matches: 14.